What follows are 14 T cell receptor beta chains derived from one specimen sequenced in a study of blood T cells in healthy people across ages. For the second PCR, which ran for 7 to 11 cycles, a sample-barcoded 5' primer and a J-beta primer mix were used. TCRdb independently ran MiXCR on the 5' RACE reads; one entry per CDR3 protein. The sample lists some 1.1 million distinct CDR3 sequences, less than 45% occurring once. Sequenced: blood. These receptors came from a man younger than 35 in good health.

The CDR3 protein is CSANPRDTNYGYTF. The CDR3 DNA follows: TGCAGTGCTAACCCCCGGGATACTAACTATGGCTACACCTTC. The chain combines TRBV20-1 with TRBJ1-2; D is undetermined. Germline CDR1 and CDR2: DFQATT and SNEGSKA (reference sequence). The CDR3 totals 14 residues. With 4 bases removed from V and 0 bases from J, the gap between germline ends came to 12 bases.

Notes on this clonotype: This clone may be a read error of a much larger clone one base away. The CDR3 loop reads CVSSRRRQPQHF. The CDR3 nucleotides read TGTGTCAGCAGTAGGAGAAGGCAGCCCCAGCATTTT. This sequence joins TRBV6-2 or TRBV6-3 and TRBJ1-5; the D is unclear. This CDR3 region has 12 residues. Germline V gene lookup returns CDR1 MNHEY and CDR2 SVGEGT.

The chain uses TRBV4-1 and TRBJ1-5; 7 positions match TRBD1. This CDR3 spans 14 amino acids. The junction had 6 bases not matched to a gene; V was cut back by 4 bases and J by 6 bases. Germline loops: CDR1 MGHRA, CDR2 YSYEKL. CDR3 region: CASSLDRVIQPQHF. CDR3 nucleotides: TGCGCCAGCAGCCTAGACAGGGTCATTCAGCCCCAGCATTTT.

A remark on this clonotype: An end of the junction does not agree with germline; a read error may underlie this. V gene TRBV9 combines with J gene TRBJ2-2; D unresolved. Germline V gene lookup returns CDR1 SGDLS and CDR2 YYNGEE. The CDR3 loop spans 11 amino acids. CDR3 sequence: CTSSEYGELFF. The CDR3 bases are TGTACCAGCAGCGAATACGGGGAGCTGTTTTTT.

The V call is TRBV5-1, the J call TRBJ2-3; D unresolved. The CDR3 contains 15 residues. Trimming removed 0 bases at V and 0 bases at J, with 8 bases between. The V gene's germline CDR1 is SGHRS and CDR2 YFSETQ. The CDR3 protein is CASSLDLQSTDTQYF. The DNA of the CDR3 is TGCGCCAGCAGCTTGGATCTACAGAGCACAGATACGCAGTATTTT.

This clonotype turned up a few times. The rearrangement joins TRBV5-6 to TRBJ2-5, with D hard to call. CDR1 is SGHDT, CDR2 YYEEEE, per germline. The CDR3 is made up of 13 amino acids. Trimming removed 0 bases from V and 5 bases from J, with 8 bases in between. CDR3 sequence (DNA): TGTGCCAGCAGCTTGGTCGGGCCGGAGACCCAGTACTTC. Amino acid sequence: CASSLVGPETQYF. Variable domain in full (rest from reference TRBV5-6 and TRBJ2-5): DAGVTQSPTHLIKTRGQQVTLRCSPKSGHDTVSWYQQALGQGPQFIFQYYEEEERQRGNFPDRFSGHQFPNYSSELNVNALLLGDSALYLCASSLVGPETQYFGPGTRLLVL.

A few counts support this clonotype. The rearrangement links TRBV5-1 to TRBJ2-1, with D possibly being TRBD1 or TRBD2 (5 bases each). Germline V gives CDR1 SGHRS, CDR2 YFSETQ. The ends were cut back, 0 bases at V and 4 bases at J, with 17 bases in the middle. The CDR3 loop spans 17 amino acids. The CDR3 loop reads CASSLGDGGREYNEQFF. The CDR3 DNA reads TGCGCCAGCAGCTTGGGGGATGGGGGAAGGGAGTACAATGAGCAGTTCTTC.

This clonotype was found a few times. The chain recombines TRBV5-5 with TRBJ2-7; D remains unclear. Germline V CDR1 and CDR2: SGHKS, YYEKEE (reference sequence). CDR3 size: 16 residues. The ends were cut back, 2 bases at V and 7 bases at J, with 22 bases in the middle. CDR3 residues: CASSLKAAVNYNEQYF. CDR3 nucleotide sequence: TGTGCCAGCAGCTTAAAGGCGGCAGTAAATTACAATGAGCAGTACTTC. Full variable domain (outside the CDR3, taken from reference TRBV5-5 and TRBJ2-7): DAGVTQSPTHLIKTRGQQVTLRCSPISGHKSVSWYQQVLGQGPQFIFQYYEKEERGRGNFPDRFSARQFPNYSSELNVNALLLGDSALYLCASSLKAAVNYNEQYFGPGTRLTVT.

The chain carries TRBV7-2 and TRBJ1-2; the match to TRBD1 covers 7 bases. Germline V gene data show CDR1 as SGHTA and CDR2 as FQGNSA. There are 13 residues in the CDR3. After removal of 3 bases from V and 5 bases from J, the junction contained 3 bases not matched to a gene. The CDR3 nucleotides read TGTGCCAGCAGCTTGGACAGGAGATATGGCTACACCTTC. It encodes CASSLDRRYGYTF.

J is TRBJ1-2 and V is TRBV15; TRBD1 matches 8 bases. The CDR3 sequence is 15 residues long. Germline CDR1 LNHNV, CDR2 YYDKDF (reference sequence). V shed 3 bases and J 6 bases; nucleotides not matched to a gene: 9. In DNA form, the CDR3 reads TGTGCCACCAGCAGGGTTTCGACAGGGGAGAATGGCTACACCTTC. It encodes CATSRVSTGENGYTF. The full variable domain, completed using reference TRBV15 and TRBJ1-2, is DAMVIQNPRYQVTQFGKPVTLSCSQTLNHNVMYWYQQKSSQAPKLLFHYYDKDFNNEADTPDNFQSRRPNTSFCFLDIRSPGLGDTAMYLCATSRVSTGENGYTFGSGTRLTVV.

This clonotype was counted once. This chain connects TRBV29-1 to TRBJ2-3; possible D gene TRBD1, 8 bases. The CDR3 contains 15 residues. The V gene lost 2 bases and the J gene lost 6 bases, with 18 bases spanning the gap. Germline CDR1 reads SQVTM; CDR2 reads ANQGSEA. CDR3 residues: CSVERTGGGSDTQYF. The CDR3 DNA is TGCAGCGTTGAAAGAACAGGGGGAGGGTCGGATACGCAGTATTTT.

This chain links TRBV4-3 with TRBJ2-1; D gene uncertain. Germline loops: CDR1 LGHNA, CDR2 YSLEER. The CDR3 length is 13 residues. Trimming took off 0 bases at V and 8 bases at J, with 8 bases between the two ends. The CDR3 bases are TGCGCCAGCAGCCAAGAGGCACGGTATGAGCAGTTCTTC. Translated, it gives CASSQEARYEQFF.

This clonotype has more than one count but fewer than ten. This rearrangement joins TRBV7-3 to TRBJ2-2, with 12 bases identical to TRBD2. CDR1 is SGHTA and CDR2 is FQGTGA in the germline V gene. There are 15 residues in the CDR3. V gave up 1 base and J gave up 8 bases; unmatched junction bases: 2. Written as DNA, the CDR3 is TGTGCCAGCAGCTTAAAGACTAGCGGGGGTGGGGAGCTGTTTTTT. It specifies CASSLKTSGGGELFF.

This rearrangement joins TRBV10-3 to TRBJ2-3; possibly TRBD1 or TRBD2 for D (6 bases each). This CDR3 spans 15 amino acids. Trimming shortened V by 10 bases and J by 4 bases, and 21 bases separated the two germline ends. From germline, CDR1 is ENHRY and CDR2 SYGVKD. CDR3 nucleotides: TGTGCCACCACGACAGGTTGCGGGGAGGCAGATACGCAGTATTTT. This sequence encodes CATTTGCGEADTQYF.